What follows are 10 T cell receptor beta chains derived from one specimen sequenced in a study of tumor-infiltrating lymphocytes in primary liver carcinoma. The tissue used was unsorted bulk material of about 17-33 mg. RNA and DNA were co-extracted from it with the AllPrep DNA/RNA mini kit. Total RNA (roughly 530 ng) served as template for TCR beta cDNA synthesis primed by a constant-region primer. Three-round nested multiplex PCR performed with slightly modified ARM-PCR produced the TCR beta libraries. A C-beta reverse primer and TRBV1-TRBV30 forward primers served in each of the first two PCR rounds, at approximately 10 cycles apiece. TCRdb re-called the multiplex PCR reads through MiXCR, storing one row per CDR3 protein. This table has around 29,000 distinct CDR3 sequences, 60% to 85% appearing once. The source material was liver tumor tissue from sampling region 5. Subset defined: tumor region T5, tumor centre. The receptors here all came from a man between 35 and 55 years old with primary liver carcinoma and hepatitis B virus infection.

On this clonotype: The conserved phenylalanine or tryptophan normally closing the CDR3 is absent here, so this likely arose from a read error. This chain joins TRBV11-1 and TRBJ1-1; D not resolved. The CDR3 has 13 residues. Germline-derived CDR1 and CDR2 are SGHAT and FQDESV (reference sequence). CDR3: CTSSRPVNTEAFY. Written as DNA, the CDR3 is TGTACCAGCAGCCGCCCGGTGAACACTGAAGCTTTCTAT.

On this clonotype: A read error may be the cause here, since a much bigger clone is one base away. This chain links TRBV7-9 with TRBJ1-2; D perhaps matches TRBD1 (5 bases). The CDR3 runs 14 residues. Deletions cut 5 bases from V and 7 bases from J, with 17 bases between. From germline, CDR1 is SEHNR and CDR2 FQNEAQ (reference sequence). The CDR3 DNA reads TGTGCCAGCAGCGTCCTCGGGGACTATGTTGGCTACACCTTC. Protein product: CASSVLGDYVGYTF.

The rearrangement links TRBV4-1 to TRBJ2-3; no definite D call. The germline V gene encodes CDR1 MGHRA and CDR2 YSYEKL. Trimming removed 5 bases at V and 1 base at J, with 7 bases between. The CDR3 loop spans 13 amino acids. The DNA for the CDR3 is TGCGCCAGCAGCTACTCTCGCACAGATACGCAGTATTTT. Translating it yields CASSYSRTDTQYF.

The rearrangement links TRBV6-2 or TRBV6-3 to TRBJ2-7; unclear D gene. CDR1 is MNHEY, CDR2 SVGEGT, per germline. The CDR3 has 11 residues. DNA of the CDR3: TGTGCTAGAAGTTACTCCGGCGAGCAGTACTTC. Translating it yields CARSYSGEQYF.

To note about this clonotype: The junction does not match germline at one end; this may be a read error. The chain joins TRBV6-1 to TRBJ2-5, with a tentative D call TRBD2 (7 bases). Per germline, CDR1 MNHNS and CDR2 SASEGT. This CDR3 is 13 amino acids long. The CDR3 DNA follows: TGTGTCAGCGGCGACGGGGGGCGTGAGACCCAGAACTTC. Amino acids: CVSGDGGRETQNF.

This clonotype was recorded once. The rearrangement links TRBV11-2 to TRBJ2-7; TRBD1 matches 8 bases. The CDR3 extends over 15 amino acids. The V gene end was trimmed by 5 bases and the J gene end by 4 bases; junction bases not matched to a gene: 10. The germline CDR1 and CDR2 sequences are SGHAT and FQNNGV. As DNA, the CDR3 is TGTGCCAGCAGCCTTCTACCAGGGGGCCAGTACGAGCAGTACTTC. Translation: CASSLLPGGQYEQYF.

Notes on this clonotype: The CDR3 carries no conserved terminal phenylalanine or tryptophan, so it likely arises from a read error. The chain has TRBV28 and TRBJ2-7; possible D gene TRBD1, 5 bases. The CDR3 covers 12 residues. The V end was cut by 6 bases, the J end by 9 bases, with 15 bases between. Germline V gene sequence: CDR1 MDHEN, CDR2 SYDVKM. The CDR3 bases are TGTGCCAGCAGATTGGCAGGGTATATGCAGTACTCC. Translation gives CASRLAGYMQYS.

For this clonotype: Mismatch with germline at one junction end may stem from a read error. The chain recombines TRBV6-5 with TRBJ1-5; D is perhaps TRBD1 (5 bases). Germline loops: CDR1 MNHEY, CDR2 SVGAGI. The CDR3 spans 18 residues. CDR3 in amino acids: CASSYTQPTATSNQPQHF. DNA for the CDR3: TGTGCCAGCAGTTATACCCAGCCGACAGCCACTAGCAATCAGCCCCAGCACTTT.

A word on this clonotype: One end of the junction does not line up with germline, which may come from a read error. The rearrangement links TRBV29-1 to TRBJ2-7; 12 nucleotides align to TRBD1. Germline loops: CDR1 SQVTM, CDR2 ANQGSEA. This CDR3 contains 13 residues. The DNA of the CDR3 is TGTAGCATGCGGGACAGGGGGCAGTACGAGCAGTACTTC. This encodes CSMRDRGQYEQYF.

This clonotype was recorded at least ten times. This sequence joins TRBV10-2 and TRBJ2-1; 8 bases line up with TRBD2. The ends lost 4 bases at V and 4 bases at J; junction bases unmatched: 6. Germline loops: CDR1 WSHSY, CDR2 SAAADI. There are 15 residues in the CDR3. CDR3: CASSGILAEYNEQFF. As DNA, the CDR3 is TGCGCCAGCAGTGGGATACTAGCGGAATACAATGAGCAGTTCTTC.